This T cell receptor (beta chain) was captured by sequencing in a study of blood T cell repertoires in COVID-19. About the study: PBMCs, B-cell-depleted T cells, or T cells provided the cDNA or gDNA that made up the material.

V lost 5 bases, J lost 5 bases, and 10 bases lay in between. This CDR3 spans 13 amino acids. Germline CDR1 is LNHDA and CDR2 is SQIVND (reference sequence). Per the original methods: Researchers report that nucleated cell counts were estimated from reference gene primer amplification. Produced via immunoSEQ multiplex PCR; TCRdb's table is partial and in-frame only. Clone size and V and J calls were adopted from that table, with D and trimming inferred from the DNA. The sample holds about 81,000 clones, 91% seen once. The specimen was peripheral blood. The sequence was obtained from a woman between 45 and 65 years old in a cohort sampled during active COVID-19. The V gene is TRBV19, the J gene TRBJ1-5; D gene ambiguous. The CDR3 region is CASSPARDQPQHF. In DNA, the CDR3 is TGTGCCAGTAGTCCCGCGAGAGATCAGCCCCAGCATTTT.